A selection of T cell receptor beta chains follows, all from one sample in a study of blood T cell repertoires in COVID-19. Measured with immunoSEQ multiplex PCR; TCRdb has only the in-frame clones, and not every one. The sample has around 170,000 clones, roughly 84% seen once. Input material: PBMCs or T cells enriched from blood (not recorded which). The receptors were gathered from a woman aged 50 to 60 who had recovered from COVID-19. Both conserved end residues are part of each CDR3. The D gene is left open where the match is weak. Clone sizes are given selectively: once, few, many, or a class where the clone is expanded.

v_gene	j_gene	abundance	d_gene	CDR3nt	CDR3aa
TRBV7-9	TRBJ2-5	NA	NA	TGTGCCAGCAGCACCTTTGGGCCAGAGACCCAGTACTTC	CASSTFGPETQYF
TRBV14	TRBJ2-7	NA	TRBD1	TGTGCCAGCAGCTCCAGACCGGGACAGGGGGCGAGTGAGCAGTACTTC	CASSSRPGQGASEQYF
TRBV5-1	TRBJ1-1	NA	TRBD1	TGCGCCAGCAGCTCAGAGACAGGGTTGAACACTGAAGCTTTCTTT	CASSSETGLNTEAFF
TRBV20-1	TRBJ2-3	NA	NA	TGCAGTGCTAGATTCGGGGATACGCAGTATTTT	CSARFGDTQYF
TRBV5-5	TRBJ2-6	NA	TRBD1	TGTGCCAGCAGCCAAACAGGGGGGTTGAGCTCTGGGGCCAACGTCCTGACTTTC	CASSQTGGLSSGANVLTF
TRBV5-8	TRBJ2-1	NA	TRBD2	TGTGCCAGCAGCTTGGGGGCTAGCGGGAGGGCCTTTGAGCAGTTCTTC	CASSLGASGRAFEQFF
TRBV5-8	TRBJ1-1	NA	NA	TGTGCCAGCAGCCTAAGGACAGTCATGAACACTGAAGCTTTCTTT	CASSLRTVMNTEAFF
TRBV19	TRBJ2-7	many	NA	TGTGCCAGTAGTATAGAAAAGGGAGTAGGCTCCTACGAGCAGTACTTC	CASSIEKGVGSYEQYF
TRBV20-1	TRBJ2-5	NA	NA	TGCAGTGCTAGTCATCGGACAGTTACAGAGACCCAGTACTTC	CSASHRTVTETQYF
TRBV5-1	TRBJ1-1	NA	NA	TGCGCCAGCAGCTTGGAAGGACAGAACACTGAAGCTTTCTTT	CASSLEGQNTEAFF
TRBV5-1	TRBJ2-1	NA	NA	TGCGCCAGCAGCTTGGTCTCCGGCTCCTACAATGAGCAGTTCTTC	CASSLVSGSYNEQFF
TRBV15	TRBJ2-7	NA	TRBD1	TGTGCCACCAGCAGAGATAAAGTGGGACAGCGGTCCTACGAGCAGTACTTC	CATSRDKVGQRSYEQYF
TRBV25-1	TRBJ1-2	NA	NA	TGTGCCAGCAGTGAATGGGCAGGGAACTATGGCTACACCTTC	CASSEWAGNYGYTF
TRBV5-8	TRBJ2-3	NA	NA	TGTGCCAGCAGCTTGATCCCTAGGGGAAGGGGCACCCACACAGATACGCAGTATTTT	CASSLIPRGRGTHTDTQYF